A single sample gave rise to the 14 T cell receptor beta chains below, sequenced in a study of cytomegalovirus exposure and HLA in healthy donors. Primers for the PCR totalled 60 Vbeta and 13 Jbeta. Sequencing was performed with immunoSEQ multiplex PCR; in TCRdb, only in-frame clones are kept and a portion is missing. There are about 100,000 clones in the sample; more than 65% occur only once, and 1.2% lies in the top ten. Sequencing was performed on PBMCs. All receptors come from a young woman in good health and CMV-seronegative.

V gene TRBV7-9 combines with J gene TRBJ1-2; D gene unclear. The CDR3 has 12 residues. V was shortened by 8 bases and J by 1 base, with 8 bases between the two germline ends. Germline-derived CDR1 and CDR2 are SEHNR and FQNEAQ (reference sequence). CDR3 protein: CASGDYNYGYTF. CDR3 DNA sequence: TGTGCCAGCGGAGACTATAACTATGGCTACACCTTC.

V usage is TRBV19 and J usage is TRBJ1-2, with D unclear. CDR1 is LNHDA and CDR2 is SQIVND in the germline V gene (reference sequence). The V end was cut by 7 bases, the J end by 0 bases, with 12 bases between. The CDR3 loop spans 14 amino acids. This CDR3 is CASTPTYPNYGYTF. The CDR3 region has the DNA TGTGCCAGTACCCCGACTTACCCTAACTATGGCTACACCTTC.

In DNA form, the CDR3 reads TGTGCCAGCAGTGAATCCGGGACTAGACAAACCTACGAGCAGTACTTC. This translates into CASSESGTRQTYEQYF. The chain employs TRBV6-1 and TRBJ2-7; 8 bases are shared with TRBD2. J gave up 2 bases and V 2 bases, and 8 bases lay outside the gene matches. The germline V gene has CDR1 MNHNS and CDR2 SASEGT. The CDR3 has 16 residues.

This chain uses TRBV28 with TRBJ1-5; D ambiguous. The CDR3 loop spans 17 amino acids. V was clipped by 3 bases and J by 5 bases, with 20 bases between them. CDR1 MDHEN and CDR2 SYDVKM come from the germline V gene. The CDR3 DNA reads TGTGCCAGCAGTTTGGATGGCTGGGAGGGAAGCGATCAGCCCCAGCATTTT. It is translated as CASSLDGWEGSDQPQHF.

The chain links TRBV19 to TRBJ2-7; TRBD2 aligns across 9 bases. This CDR3 spans 15 amino acids. Germline CDR1 reads LNHDA; CDR2 reads SQIVND (reference sequence). V lost 10 bases to trimming and J lost 0 bases; unmatched junction nucleotides: 10. CDR3 coding DNA: TGTGCCACGAAACGGGGTAGCGGGAGCTCCTACGAGCAGTACTTC. Encoded protein: CATKRGSGSSYEQYF.

The chain has TRBV6-5 and TRBJ2-7, with 7 bases matching TRBD1. Germline V lookup: CDR1 MNHEY, CDR2 SVGAGI. The CDR3 has 14 residues. V lost 5 bases, J lost 0 bases, and 4 bases stayed unmatched. CDR3 bases: TGTGCCAGCAGTGAGGGGGACAGCTCCTACGAGCAGTACTTC. Translated, it gives CASSEGDSSYEQYF.

The chain recombines TRBV4-1 with TRBJ1-2; TRBD1 matches at 10 bases. In germline, CDR1 is MGHRA, CDR2 YSYEKL. The CDR3 runs 15 residues. V lost 3 bases to trimming and J lost 3 bases; unmatched junction nucleotides: 4. CDR3: CASSQPGTGDYGYTF. CDR3 DNA sequence: TGCGCCAGCAGCCAGCCCGGGACAGGGGACTATGGCTACACCTTC.

The chain links TRBV5-6 to TRBJ1-2, with unresolved D. V lost 0 bases, J lost 4 bases, and 13 bases lay in between. This CDR3 contains 15 residues. The germline gives CDR1 SGHDT, CDR2 YYEEEE. The CDR3 is CASSLGTGSFYGYTF. CDR3 nucleotide sequence: TGTGCCAGCAGCTTGGGCACCGGGAGCTTCTATGGCTACACCTTC.

This clone was seen more than once but under ten times. The chain employs TRBV5-6 and TRBJ1-2; D unresolved. The CDR3 loop spans 14 amino acids. Germline-derived CDR1 and CDR2 are SGHDT and YYEEEE. Trimming removed 4 bases at V and 4 bases at J, with 14 bases between. CDR3 amino acids: CASSPGGSGYGYTF. As DNA, the CDR3 is TGTGCCAGCAGCCCTGGAGGCTCCGGCTATGGCTACACCTTC.

As for this clone: A junction boundary mismatches the germline segment, possibly from a read error. The CDR3, as DNA: TGTGCCAGCAGTGATCGGGGGGGCACAGACACGCAGTATTTT. It codes for CASSDRGGTDTQYF. The chain is built from TRBV6-4 and TRBJ2-3; 8 bases map to TRBD2. This CDR3 contains 14 residues. Per the germline V gene, CDR1 is MRHNA and CDR2 is SNTAGT.

The gene calls are TRBV4-3 and TRBJ1-1; D perhaps matches TRBD1 (5 bases). CDR3 size: 17 residues. V dropped 0 bases and J dropped 3 bases, with 17 bases sitting between them. Germline values: CDR1 LGHNA, CDR2 YSLEER. CDR3 protein: CASSQDISRAIDTEAFF. In nucleotides, the CDR3 is TGCGCCAGCAGCCAAGATATCAGCAGGGCGATCGACACTGAAGCTTTCTTT.

The chain joins TRBV28 to TRBJ2-7, with 8 bases lining up with TRBD2. Germline CDR1 and CDR2: MDHEN and SYDVKM. Unmatched junction bases numbered 20, after V lost 5 bases and J lost 2 bases. This CDR3 region has 19 residues. The chain's CDR3 is CASSVSERGPLRDPYEQYF. The CDR3 DNA is TGTGCCAGCAGTGTATCCGAGCGGGGGCCACTGCGGGACCCCTACGAGCAGTACTTC.

The V call is TRBV19, the J call TRBJ1-1, with 10 bases aligning to TRBD1. J was trimmed by 7 bases and V by 6 bases; bases with no gene match: 5. This CDR3 contains 13 residues. CDR1 and CDR2 (germline): LNHDA, SQIVND (reference sequence). The CDR3 region is CASSTGTGVEAFF. CDR3 bases: TGTGCCAGTAGCACCGGGACAGGGGTTGAAGCTTTCTTT.

The genes are TRBV7-2 and TRBJ2-5; 14 bases are shared with TRBD2. The closer fit of TRBJ2-7 to the DNA end suggests the J call may be wrong. CDR3 length: 18 amino acids. The germline V gene has CDR1 SGHTA and CDR2 FQGNSA. This CDR3 is CASSLVGTSGRRAYEQYF. CDR3 sequence (DNA): TGTGCCAGCAGCTTAGTTGGGACTAGCGGGAGAAGGGCCTACGAGCAGTACTTC.